This entry concerns a single T cell receptor beta chain. Per the original data handling: Amplification from reference gene primers served as the basis for estimated nucleated cell counts. The repertoire was sequenced with immunoSEQ multiplex PCR; TCRdb's copy has only in-frame clones and lacks some. The V and J calls and clone size come from that table; D and trimming were worked out from the DNA. The sample has more than 300,000 clones, 75% to 90% seen once; the top ten hold about 4.9%. These data come from a study of blood T cell repertoires in COVID-19. Looking at the study overall: Italy, Spain and the United States were the sources of the convalescent and acute COVID-19 samples.

Study members were between roughly 18 and 90 years old and lived in roughly 24 US regions. The germline CDR1 and CDR2 sequences are SGHNT and YENEEA. The junction had 9 bases not matched to a gene; V was cut back by 5 bases and J by 9 bases. This CDR3 is built from 14 residues. This sequence originates from a woman in her forties or fifties who had recovered from COVID-19. The V gene is TRBV11-3, the J gene TRBJ2-1; 8 bases are a match to TRBD2. Sequenced input: PBMCs or T cells enriched from blood (not recorded which). For the CDR3, the DNA is TGTGCCAGCAGCCCCCGTGGGACTAGGGTTGAGCAGTTCTTC. This encodes CASSPRGTRVEQFF.